This is a list of T cell receptor beta chains from one sample in a study of blood T cell repertoires in COVID-19. The protocol was immunoSEQ multiplex PCR, while the TCRdb copy is restricted to in-frame clones and leaves out a portion. Among almost 250,000 clones listed, 75% to 85% were seen once. Sequenced material: PBMCs or T cells enriched from blood (not recorded which). These receptors were obtained from a woman in her forties or fifties with acute COVID-19. The CDR3 runs from the conserved cysteine through the conserved F or W. A D gene is named only where the DNA matches it firmly. Clone size is given for some rows only: seen once, a few or many times, or a class if the clone is expanded.

clone_size | j_call | d_call | v_call | cdr3_nt | cdr3_aa
NA | TRBJ2-7 | NA | TRBV30 | TGTGCCTGGAGTGTACAGCTTGTTGACGAGCAGTACTTC | CAWSVQLVDEQYF
NA | TRBJ1-4 | TRBD1 | TRBV19 | TGTGCCAGTCGAACAGGGGGCCTTGCAACTAATGAAAAACTGTTTTTT | CASRTGGLATNEKLFF
NA | TRBJ2-3 | TRBD2 | TRBV13 | TGTGCCAGCAGCCCCCCGACTAGCGGGGGGGCTGATTTCACAGATACGCAGTATTTT | CASSPPTSGGADFTDTQYF
once | TRBJ1-6 | TRBD1 | TRBV19 | TGTGCCAGTGGGGGACAGACCAATTCACCCCTCCACTTT | CASGGQTNSPLHF
few | TRBJ1-3 | NA | TRBV30 | TGTGCCTGGAGTGGGGTGACAAGTACTGGAAACACCATATATTTT | CAWSGVTSTGNTIYF
NA | TRBJ1-2 | NA | TRBV18 | TGTGCCAGCTCACCTTCCCAAAGGGGACACCTCACACCTGGCTACACCTTC | CASSPSQRGHLTPGYTF
NA | TRBJ1-4 | NA | TRBV9 | TGTGCCAGCAGCGTAGTCCCGGAGAATGAAAAACTGTTTTTT | CASSVVPENEKLFF
NA | TRBJ2-7 | TRBD1 | TRBV6-2/TRBV6-3 | TGTGCCAGCAGTACCCGGGACAGGGGGTTGTACGAGCAGTACTTC | CASSTRDRGLYEQYF
NA | TRBJ1-1 | NA | TRBV30 | TGTGCCTGGATCGAGTTGAACACTGAAGCTTTCTTT | CAWIELNTEAFF
NA | TRBJ2-7 | NA | TRBV30 | TGTGCCTGGGGACGGCGGAGTATCTACGAGCAGTACTTC | CAWGRRSIYEQYF
NA | TRBJ1-1 | NA | TRBV30 | TGTGCCTGGAGTGTGGGTTGGCAGGGGAGAGTAGCTTTCTTT | CAWSVGWQGRVAFF
NA | TRBJ1-1 | NA | TRBV7-2 | TGTGCCAGCAGCCCCTATCTGATGAACACTGAAGCTTTCTTT | CASSPYLMNTEAFF
NA | TRBJ1-2 | NA | TRBV18 | TGTGCCAGCTCGCAATGGACAGAGAACGATGGCTACACCTTC | CASSQWTENDGYTF
NA | TRBJ1-2 | NA | TRBV11-2 | TGTGCCAGCAGCTTAGATGCGATATATGGCTACACCTTC | CASSLDAIYGYTF
NA | TRBJ1-2 | TRBD1 | TRBV29-1 | TGCAGCGTGGGACCGGGACAGGGGTATGGCTACACCTTC | CSVGPGQGYGYTF
NA | TRBJ2-1 | TRBD2 | TRBV5-1 | TGCGCCAGCAGCTCGGGGGGTTCGCAGTTCTTC | CASSSGGSQFF
NA | TRBJ2-4 | TRBD1 | TRBV6-5 | TGTGCCAGCAGCGAGGGGAACAGGGGCAACATTCAGTACTTC | CASSEGNRGNIQYF
NA | TRBJ1-2 | TRBD1 | TRBV6-5 | TGTGCCAGCAGCTACGGGACAGACTATGGCTACACCTTC | CASSYGTDYGYTF
NA | TRBJ1-5 | NA | TRBV7-2 | TGTGCCAGCAGCCGCCGGGACATAGGTAATCAGCCCCAGCATTTT | CASSRRDIGNQPQHF
NA | TRBJ1-1 | TRBD1 | TRBV18 | TGTGCCAGCTCACCCTATATATCCGGGACAGGGTCGGAGAACACTGAAGCTTTCTTT | CASSPYISGTGSENTEAFF
NA | TRBJ1-3 | NA | TRBV6-2/TRBV6-3 | TGTGCCAGCAGCAAGGACTACTCTGGAAACACCATATATTTT | CASSKDYSGNTIYF
NA | TRBJ2-1 | TRBD2 | TRBV9 | TGTGCCAGCAGCGTTGGGACTAGCGGGGGGGCCGATGAGCAGTTCTTC | CASSVGTSGGADEQFF
NA | TRBJ2-7 | TRBD2 | TRBV30 | TGTGCCTGGAGTGTACTGGCGGGGGGGAGCGAGCAGTACTTC | CAWSVLAGGSEQYF
NA | TRBJ1-3 | NA | TRBV5-6 | TGTGCCAGCAGCTTGATTAGCTCTGGAAATACCATATATTTT | CASSLISSGNTIYF
NA | TRBJ1-3 | NA | TRBV5-4 | TGTGCCAGCAGCTTTGGACAGAAAGGAAACACCATATATTTT | CASSFGQKGNTIYF
few | TRBJ1-2 | NA | TRBV19 | TGTGCCAGTAGTAAACAGGGAGTATATGGCTACACCTTC | CASSKQGVYGYTF
once | TRBJ2-1 | TRBD1 | TRBV9 | TGTGCCAGCAGCGTAGTCGACAGGGGGCACAATGAGCAGTTCTTC | CASSVVDRGHNEQFF
NA | TRBJ1-4 | TRBD1 | TRBV18 | TGTGCCAGCTCACCCTTAGACAGGGCCCCTGATGAAAAACTGTTTTTT | CASSPLDRAPDEKLFF
NA | TRBJ2-1 | TRBD1 | TRBV3-1/TRBV3-2 | TGTGCCAGCAGCCAAACGGGACAGGGAATTAGAAATGAGCAGTTCTTC | CASSQTGQGIRNEQFF
NA | TRBJ2-7 | NA | TRBV5-5 | TGTGCCAGCAGCTCGGGAACAGGGCCCTACGAGCAGTACTTC | CASSSGTGPYEQYF
NA | TRBJ1-1 | NA | TRBV9 | TGTGCCAGCAGCGTAGATCCTAACTCGTACACTGAAGCTTTCTTT | CASSVDPNSYTEAFF
NA | TRBJ2-5 | NA | TRBV7-9 | TGTGCCAGCAGCTTTGACTTTTCGGGAGAATGGGAGACCCAGTACTTC | CASSFDFSGEWETQYF
once | TRBJ2-2 | TRBD2 | TRBV19 | TGTGCCAGTAGTATATATCCTAGCGGGGGCGCGAACACCGGGGAGCTGTTTTTT | CASSIYPSGGANTGELFF
NA | TRBJ1-4 | NA | TRBV19 | TGTGCCAGTTCGGTTTTCCGGGACATTTGGAACGTGGCTAATGAAAAACTGTTTTTT | CASSVFRDIWNVANEKLFF
NA | TRBJ1-1 | TRBD1 | TRBV11-1 | TGTGCCAGCAGCCCAAAGACAGGGATCAACACTGAAGCTTTCTTT | CASSPKTGINTEAFF
few | TRBJ1-1 | TRBD1 | TRBV11-3 | TGTGCCAGCAGCCCCACAGGGGTGGTCACTGAAGCTTTCTTT | CASSPTGVVTEAFF
NA | TRBJ2-3 | TRBD2 | TRBV7-8 | TGTGCCAGCAGCTTACTAGCGGACGCTAGCACAGATACGCAGTATTTT | CASSLLADASTDTQYF
NA | TRBJ2-3 | NA | TRBV9 | TGTGCCAGCAGCGGGTACTTTTTCACAGATACGCAGTATTTT | CASSGYFFTDTQYF
NA | TRBJ1-2 | TRBD1 | TRBV5-4 | TGTGCCAGCAGCTTGGGACAGGGAAGGGTTAACTATGGCTACACCTTC | CASSLGQGRVNYGYTF
NA | TRBJ1-2 | NA | TRBV6-1 | TGTGCCAGCAGTGAAAGGAGGGAGTCAGGCTACACCTTC | CASSERRESGYTF
NA | TRBJ2-1 | TRBD1 | TRBV6-5 | TGTGCCAGCAGGCCCAAAGGGGGCAAGGGGAATGAGCAGTTCTTC | CASRPKGGKGNEQFF
NA | TRBJ1-1 | NA | TRBV6-5 | TGTGCCAGCAGTTACTCCTTCGGGGACACTGAAGCTTTCTTT | CASSYSFGDTEAFF